This is a list of T cell receptor beta chains from one sample in a study. TCRdb independently ran MiXCR on the 5' RACE reads; one entry per CDR3 protein. Of about 7,000 distinct CDR3 sequences in the sample, 50% were seen once. The material sequenced was naive CD4+ T cells sorted from a lymph node. The receptors shown here come from a female donor with breast cancer. Both conserved end residues are part of each CDR3. A D gene is named only where the DNA matches it firmly. Clone size is shown for a subset of rows, as once, few, many or a class of expanded clone.

abundance	j_gene	v_gene	d_gene	CDR3nt	CDR3aa
NA	TRBJ1-5	TRBV12-3/TRBV12-4	TRBD1	TGTGCCAGCAGTTTAACCGGGACAGGGGATCAGCCCCAGCATTTT	CASSLTGTGDQPQHF
NA	TRBJ2-1	TRBV12-3/TRBV12-4	NA	TGTGCCAGCATCCCCATTCTAGGGGGTTACAATGAGCAGTTCTTC	CASIPILGGYNEQFF
few	TRBJ2-1	TRBV6-6	TRBD1	TGTGCCAGCAGTTTCAGGACAGGGGTAAAAAATGAGCAGTTCTTC	CASSFRTGVKNEQFF
NA	TRBJ2-1	TRBV7-9	TRBD2	TGTGCCAGCAGCCTAAGCGGGGGGGCGATTCGGGAGCAGTTCTTC	CASSLSGGAIREQFF
NA	TRBJ2-5	TRBV7-8	NA	TGTGCCAGCAGCTTAAGCCCGGCGCAAGAGACCCGGTACTTC	CASSLSPAQETRYF
large	TRBJ1-1	TRBV20-1	TRBD1	TGCAGTGCTAGAAGCATAGCCGGGACAGGGAAAATGAACACTGAAGCTTTCTTT	CSARSIAGTGKMNTEAFF
NA	TRBJ1-3	TRBV30	NA	TGTGCCTGGAGGACAGCTGGAAACACCATATATTTT	CAWRTAGNTIYF
NA	TRBJ1-1	TRBV20-1	NA	TGCAGTGCCCTTCTTTCGGGGGCGAAGTCTGAAGCTTTCTTT	CSALLSGAKSEAFF
NA	TRBJ1-5	TRBV7-6	NA	TGTGCCAGCAGCCTAGAGGCTGGTCCTAATCAGCCCCAGCATTTT	CASSLEAGPNQPQHF
few	TRBJ1-2	TRBV29-1	TRBD1	TGCAGCGTTATACAGGGGGCGCTTGGCTACACCTTC	CSVIQGALGYTF
NA	TRBJ2-3	TRBV5-1	TRBD2	TGCGCCAGCAGCTTGGGACTAGCTCCTAGCACAGATACGCAGTATTTT	CASSLGLAPSTDTQYF
few	TRBJ2-5	TRBV12-3/TRBV12-4	NA	TGTGCCAGCAGTTATATACAAGAGACCCAGTACTTC	CASSYIQETQYF
NA	TRBJ1-6	TRBV20-1	NA	TGCAGCGCTAGCCGGGGGACACTTATTGCACCCCTCCACTTT	CSASRGTLIAPLHF
once	TRBJ2-7	TRBV5-1	NA	TGCGCCAGCAGCCTGCGCCGTGGGGATCCATACGAGCAGTACTTC	CASSLRRGDPYEQYF
NA	TRBJ2-7	TRBV6-6	TRBD2	TGTGCCAGCAGTCACCTGGCGGGAGGGCCCCACGAGCAGTACTTC	CASSHLAGGPHEQYF
NA	TRBJ2-5	TRBV9	TRBD2	TGTGCCAGCAGCGTAGTCGGTAGCGGGAGCTATAAAGAGACCCAGTACTTC	CASSVVGSGSYKETQYF
NA	TRBJ1-2	TRBV20-1	NA	TGCAGTGCCGGCCCCCAGGGTAACTATGGCTACACCTTC	CSAGPQGNYGYTF
NA	TRBJ2-4	TRBV5-1	NA	TGCGCCAGCAGCTTGGCTAACTCCGAGGGAAACATTCAGTACTTC	CASSLANSEGNIQYF
NA	TRBJ2-7	TRBV20-1	NA	TGCAGTGCTAGAGTAGTCGGGCTCTACGAGCAGTACTTC	CSARVVGLYEQYF
NA	TRBJ2-5	TRBV12-3/TRBV12-4	NA	TGTGCCAGCAGTTTAGAACAGACACAAGAGACCCAGTACTTC	CASSLEQTQETQYF
few	TRBJ1-2	TRBV6-5	NA	TGTGCCAGCAGTTACTCGGGCTATGGCTACACCTTC	CASSYSGYGYTF
NA	TRBJ1-1	TRBV11-3	NA	TGTGCCAGCAGCTCTACCAACACTGAAGCTTTCTTT	CASSSTNTEAFF
NA	TRBJ2-3	TRBV7-9	TRBD1	TGTGCCAGCAGCCCGACAGGGGGAGTTGCAGATACGCAGTATTTT	CASSPTGGVADTQYF
NA	TRBJ2-5	TRBV20-1	NA	TGCAGTGCTAGGTCAGGGCAGGAGACCCAGTACTTC	CSARSGQETQYF